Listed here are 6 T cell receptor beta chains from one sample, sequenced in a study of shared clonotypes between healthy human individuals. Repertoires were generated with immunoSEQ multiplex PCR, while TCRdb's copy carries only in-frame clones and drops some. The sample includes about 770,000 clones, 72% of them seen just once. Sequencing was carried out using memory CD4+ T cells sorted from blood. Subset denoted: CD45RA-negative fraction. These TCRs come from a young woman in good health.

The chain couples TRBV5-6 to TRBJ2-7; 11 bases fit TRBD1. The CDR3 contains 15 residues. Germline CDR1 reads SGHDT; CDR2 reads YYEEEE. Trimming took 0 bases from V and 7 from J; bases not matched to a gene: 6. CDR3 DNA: TGTGCCAGCAGCTTGGCGTGGACAGGGGGCCGGGAGCAGTACTTC. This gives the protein CASSLAWTGGREQYF.

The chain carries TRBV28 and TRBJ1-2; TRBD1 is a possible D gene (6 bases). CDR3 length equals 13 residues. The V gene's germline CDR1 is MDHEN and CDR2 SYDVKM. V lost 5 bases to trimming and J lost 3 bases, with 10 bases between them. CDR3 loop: CASSGGHYYGYTF. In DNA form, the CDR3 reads TGTGCCAGCAGTGGGGGACACTACTATGGCTACACCTTC.

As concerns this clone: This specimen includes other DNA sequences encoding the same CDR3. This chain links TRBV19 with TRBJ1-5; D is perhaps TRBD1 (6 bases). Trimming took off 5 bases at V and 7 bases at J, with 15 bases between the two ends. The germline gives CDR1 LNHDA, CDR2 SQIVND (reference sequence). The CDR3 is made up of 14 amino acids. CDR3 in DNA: TGTGCCAGTAGTCCCGGACAGTTTCAACAGCCCCAGCATTTT. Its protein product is CASSPGQFQQPQHF.

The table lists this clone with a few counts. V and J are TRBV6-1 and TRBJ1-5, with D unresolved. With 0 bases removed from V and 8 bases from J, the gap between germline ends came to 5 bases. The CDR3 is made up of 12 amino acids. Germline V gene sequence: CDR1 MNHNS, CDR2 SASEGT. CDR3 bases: TGTGCCAGCAGTGAAGCGGGTGAGCCCCAGCATTTT. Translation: CASSEAGEPQHF.

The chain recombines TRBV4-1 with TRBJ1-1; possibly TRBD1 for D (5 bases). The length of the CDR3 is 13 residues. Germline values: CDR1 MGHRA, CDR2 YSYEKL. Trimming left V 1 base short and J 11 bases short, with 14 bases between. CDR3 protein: CASSQVHRLVAFF. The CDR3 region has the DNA TGCGCCAGCAGCCAAGTGCACAGGTTGGTGGCTTTCTTT.

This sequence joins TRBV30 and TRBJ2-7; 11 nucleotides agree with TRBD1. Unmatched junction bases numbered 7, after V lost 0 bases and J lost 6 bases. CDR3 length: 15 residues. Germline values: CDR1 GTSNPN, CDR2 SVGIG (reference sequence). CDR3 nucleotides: TGTGCCTGGAGTGTACGAGGGACAGGGGGTGGCGAGCAGTACTTC. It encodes CAWSVRGTGGGEQYF.